The text below deals with one T cell receptor beta chain. Using immunoSEQ multiplex PCR, the repertoire was profiled, and TCRdb retains in-frame clones only, with some absent. The sample holds roughly 250,000 clones, 75% to 90% seen once. This CDR3 has 13 residues. V gave up 5 bases and J gave up 5 bases; unmatched junction bases: 3. CDR1 is SGHTA, CDR2 FQGTGA, per germline. This sample was taken from a study of blood T cell repertoires in COVID-19. Material: peripheral blood. The V and J genes are TRBV7-3 and TRBJ2-5; 9 positions agree with TRBD1. This clonotype was obtained from a woman aged 40 to 55 with acute or convalescent COVID-19. CDR3 residues: CASSDRGRETQYF. The CDR3 DNA reads as TGTGCCAGCAGCGACAGGGGGAGGGAGACCCAGTACTTC.